This T cell receptor beta chain stems from a study of cytomegalovirus exposure and HLA in healthy donors. The study's findings and limits: The study assumed roughly uniform donor sequencing depth for presence/absence analyses. A list of about 160 TCR beta chains associated with cytomegalovirus was given.

Notes on this clone: Its cognate antigen is unknown.

Though probably carrying unrecorded immune exposures, donors were nominally healthy at sampling. The length of the CDR3 is 15 residues. Trimming took 3 bases from V and 7 from J, leaving 16 bases between them. CDR1 is MGHRA, CDR2 YSYEKL, per germline. It was with 60 Vbeta and 13 Jbeta primers that the PCR ran. Sequenced by immunoSEQ multiplex PCR; TCRdb stores in-frame clones only, minus some. The sample has roughly 34,000 clones, and its top ten clones hold 4.5%. The TCR comes from a woman between 40 and 50 years old in good health and CMV-seropositive. Material for sequencing was PBMCs. V usage is TRBV4-1 and J usage is TRBJ1-5; no firm D call. The CDR3 DNA reads TGCGCCAGCAGCCATGAAGCAGGAGGCGGGCAGCCCCAGCATTTT. Its translation: CASSHEAGGGQPQHF.